This T cell receptor (beta chain) was captured by sequencing in a study of blood T cells in healthy people across ages. This clonotype has only a few counts. No antigen is known for it. With V trimmed by 6 bases and J by 1 base, 9 bases remained unmatched. Per germline, CDR1 DFQATT and CDR2 SNEGSKA (reference sequence). The CDR3 spans 16 residues. Study-wide points: Age showed a roughly linear inverse relationship with TCR beta diversity per million T cells. Diversity estimates from one million T cells were considered underestimates. Naive CD4+ cell counts and diversity both ran higher in long-lived than in aged donors.

A sample-barcoded 5' primer and a J-beta primer mix were used in a second PCR of about 7 to 12 cycles. TCRdb independently ran MiXCR on the 5' RACE reads; one entry per CDR3 protein. The sample carries about 640,000 distinct CDR3 sequences, around three fifths recorded once. Each of the donors had around 9 milliliters of peripheral blood drawn into EDTA-treated Vacutainer tubes. Sequenced material: blood. This TCR came from a man between 60 and 75 years old in good health. This chain connects TRBV20-1 to TRBJ2-5; TRBD2 agrees at 12 bases. Here the CDR3 reads CSAISLAGGLQETQYF. Written as DNA, the CDR3 is TGCAGTGCAATTTCACTAGCGGGGGGACTCCAAGAGACCCAGTACTTC.